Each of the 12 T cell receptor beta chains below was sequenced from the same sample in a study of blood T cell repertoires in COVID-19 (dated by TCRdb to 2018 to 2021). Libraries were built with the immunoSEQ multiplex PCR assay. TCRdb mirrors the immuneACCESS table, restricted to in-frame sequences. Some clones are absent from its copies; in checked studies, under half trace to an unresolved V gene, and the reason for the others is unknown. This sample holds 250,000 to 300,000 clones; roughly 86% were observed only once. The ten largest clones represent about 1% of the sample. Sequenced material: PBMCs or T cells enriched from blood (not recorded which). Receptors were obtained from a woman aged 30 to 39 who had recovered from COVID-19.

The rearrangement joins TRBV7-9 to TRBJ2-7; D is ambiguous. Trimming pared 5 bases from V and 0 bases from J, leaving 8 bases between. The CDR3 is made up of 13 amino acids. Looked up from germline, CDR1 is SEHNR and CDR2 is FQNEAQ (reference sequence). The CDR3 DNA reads TGTGCCAGCAGCGCTACCACCTCCTACGAGCAGTACTTC. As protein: CASSATTSYEQYF.

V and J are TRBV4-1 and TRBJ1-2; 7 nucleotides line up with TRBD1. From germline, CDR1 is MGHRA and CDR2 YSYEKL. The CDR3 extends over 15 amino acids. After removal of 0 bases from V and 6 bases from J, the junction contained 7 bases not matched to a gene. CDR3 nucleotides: TGCGCCAGCAGCCAAGAACTAAGGACAGGTAATGGCTACACCTTC. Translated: CASSQELRTGNGYTF.

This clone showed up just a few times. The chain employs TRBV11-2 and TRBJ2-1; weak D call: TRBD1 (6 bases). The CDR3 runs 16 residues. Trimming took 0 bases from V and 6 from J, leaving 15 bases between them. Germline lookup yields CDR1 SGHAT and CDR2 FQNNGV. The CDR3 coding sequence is TGTGCCAGCAGCTTAGATAGCCCTGGACAGCTCAATGAGCAGTTCTTC. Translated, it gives CASSLDSPGQLNEQFF.

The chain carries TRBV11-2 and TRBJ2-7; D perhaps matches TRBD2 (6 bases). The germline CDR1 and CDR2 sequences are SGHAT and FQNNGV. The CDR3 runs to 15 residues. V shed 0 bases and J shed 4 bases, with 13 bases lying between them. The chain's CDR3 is CASSLERVAGYEQYF. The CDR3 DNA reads TGTGCCAGCAGCTTAGAGAGGGTGGCGGGGTACGAGCAGTACTTC.

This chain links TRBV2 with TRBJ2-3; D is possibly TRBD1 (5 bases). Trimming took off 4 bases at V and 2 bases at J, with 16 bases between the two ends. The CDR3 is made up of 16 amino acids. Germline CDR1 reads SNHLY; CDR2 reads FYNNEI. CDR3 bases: TGTGCCAGCAGTGTCATAAAAGGGGCACCCACAGATACGCAGTATTTT. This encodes CASSVIKGAPTDTQYF.

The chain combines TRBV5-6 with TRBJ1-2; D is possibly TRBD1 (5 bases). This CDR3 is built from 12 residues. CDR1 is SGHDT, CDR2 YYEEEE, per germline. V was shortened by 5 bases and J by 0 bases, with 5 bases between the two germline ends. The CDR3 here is CASRGANYGYTF. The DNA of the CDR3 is TGTGCCAGCAGAGGGGCTAACTATGGCTACACCTTC.

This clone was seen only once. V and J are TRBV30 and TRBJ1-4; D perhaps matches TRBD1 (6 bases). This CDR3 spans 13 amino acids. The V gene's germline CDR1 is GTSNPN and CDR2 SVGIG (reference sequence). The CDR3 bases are TGTGCTTCGAATACAGGGTCCTATGAAAAACTGTTTTTT. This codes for CASNTGSYEKLFF.

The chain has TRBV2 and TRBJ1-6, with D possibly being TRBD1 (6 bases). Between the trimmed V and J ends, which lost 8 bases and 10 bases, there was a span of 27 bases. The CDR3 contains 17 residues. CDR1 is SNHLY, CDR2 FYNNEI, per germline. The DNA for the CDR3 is TGTGCCAGCGTCACGGATCAACGGGGGGGGGCGGGGTCACCCCTCCACTTT. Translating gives CASVTDQRGGAGSPLHF.

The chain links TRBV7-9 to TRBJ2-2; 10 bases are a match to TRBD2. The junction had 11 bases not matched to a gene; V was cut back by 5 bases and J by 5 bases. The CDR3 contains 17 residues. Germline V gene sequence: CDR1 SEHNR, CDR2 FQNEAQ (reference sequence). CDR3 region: CASSGPLAGAGTGELFF. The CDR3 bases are TGTGCCAGCAGCGGGCCGCTAGCGGGGGCGGGAACCGGGGAGCTGTTTTTT. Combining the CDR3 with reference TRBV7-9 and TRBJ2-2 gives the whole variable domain DTGVSQNPRHKITKRGQNVTFRCDPISEHNRLYWYRQTLGQGPEFLTYFQNEAQLEKSRLLSDRFSAERPKGSFSTLEIQRTEQGDSAMYLCASSGPLAGAGTGELFFGEGSRLTVL.

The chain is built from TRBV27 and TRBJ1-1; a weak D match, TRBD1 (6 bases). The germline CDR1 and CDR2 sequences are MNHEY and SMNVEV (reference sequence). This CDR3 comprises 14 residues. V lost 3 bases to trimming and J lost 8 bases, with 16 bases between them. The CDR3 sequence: CASSFQPRTGEAFF. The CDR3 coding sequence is TGTGCCAGCAGTTTCCAACCTAGAACAGGGGAAGCTTTCTTT.

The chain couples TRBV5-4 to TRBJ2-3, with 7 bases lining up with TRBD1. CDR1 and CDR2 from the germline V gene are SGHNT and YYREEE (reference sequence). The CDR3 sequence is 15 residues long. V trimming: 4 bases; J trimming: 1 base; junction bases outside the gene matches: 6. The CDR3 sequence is CASSPGTVRTDTQYF. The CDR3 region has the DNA TGTGCCAGCAGCCCCGGGACAGTACGCACAGATACGCAGTATTTT. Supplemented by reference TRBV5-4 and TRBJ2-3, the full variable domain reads ETGVTQSPTHLIKTRGQQVTLRCSSQSGHNTVSWYQQALGQGPQFIFQYYREEENGRGNFPPRFSGLQFPNYSSELNVNALELDDSALYLCASSPGTVRTDTQYFGPGTRLTVL.

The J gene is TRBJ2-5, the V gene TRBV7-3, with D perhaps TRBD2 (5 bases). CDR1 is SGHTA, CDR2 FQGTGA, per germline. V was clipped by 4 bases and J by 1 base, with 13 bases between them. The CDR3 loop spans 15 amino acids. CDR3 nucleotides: TGTGCCAGCAGCTACGACTCGGGGTCCCAAGAGACCCAGTACTTC. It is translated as CASSYDSGSQETQYF.